The 18 T cell receptor beta chains below come from one sample, sequenced in a study of CD8+ T cells in alopecia areata. Treatment described: oral pan-JAK inhibitor, 5-10 mg twice daily. Following extraction, RNA underwent reverse transcription to cDNA, which served as the sequencing template. The protocol was immunoSEQ multiplex PCR, while the TCRdb copy is restricted to in-frame clones and leaves out a portion. The sample lists approximately 210,000 clones; roughly 66% were seen once. The source was CD4+ T cells sorted from blood, collected around week 46, from a patient treated with tofacitinib. The receptors originated from a human donor with alopecia areata.

As concerns this clone: Relative to the germline gene, one junction end is altered; a read error may explain this. This chain joins TRBV29-1 and TRBJ1-2; 10 bases align to TRBD1. The CDR3 has 9 amino acids. Per the germline V gene, CDR1 is SQVTM and CDR2 is ANQGSEA. The CDR3 region is CSVGTGGSF. The CDR3 region has the DNA TGCAGCGTTGGGACAGGGGGTTCCTTC. The whole variable domain, filled in from reference TRBV29-1 and TRBJ1-2, reads SAVISQKPSRDICQRGTSLTIQCQVDSQVTMMFWYRQQPGQSLTLIATANQGSEATYESGFVIDKFPISRPNLTFSTLTVSNMSPEDSSIYLCSVGTGGSFGSGTRLTVV.

The J gene is TRBJ1-1, the V gene TRBV9; possible D gene TRBD1, 6 bases. Trimming took off 0 bases at V and 6 bases at J, with 15 bases between the two ends. CDR1 is SGDLS, CDR2 YYNGEE, per germline. The CDR3 covers 15 residues. CDR3 nucleotide sequence: TGTGCCAGCAGCGTAGTGGTCCTCAGGGGCTCTGAAGCTTTCTTT. This sequence encodes CASSVVVLRGSEAFF.

Ten or more counts support this clone. The chain couples TRBV14 to TRBJ2-6; D unresolved. Germline-derived CDR1 and CDR2 are SGHDN and FVKESK. V lost 5 bases, J lost 0 bases, and 5 bases lay in between. The CDR3 has 14 amino acids. CDR3 coding DNA: TGTGCCAGCAGCACACTCTCTGGGGCCAACGTCCTGACTTTC. This translates into CASSTLSGANVLTF.

V and J are TRBV7-2 and TRBJ2-7; D gene uncertain. V gave up 5 bases and J gave up 4 bases, with 9 bases separating them. Germline loops: CDR1 SGHTA, CDR2 FQGNSA. This CDR3 spans 12 amino acids. DNA of the CDR3: TGTGCCAGCAGCCTCACAGAGTACGAGCAGTACTTC. It codes for CASSLTEYEQYF.

This chain joins TRBV10-3 and TRBJ1-2, with 10 bases matching TRBD1. Per the germline V gene, CDR1 is ENHRY and CDR2 is SYGVKD. After removal of 6 bases from V and 8 bases from J, the junction contained 9 bases not matched to a gene. The CDR3 length is 14 residues. CDR3 DNA sequence: TGTGCCATCAGCTACAGACAGGGGGCTGGGGGCTACACCTTC. Its protein is CAISYRQGAGGYTF.

This rearrangement joins TRBV2 to TRBJ1-2; weak D call: TRBD1 (5 bases). V was clipped by 4 bases and J by 0 bases, with 12 bases between them. CDR1 and CDR2 (germline): SNHLY, FYNNEI. The CDR3 is made up of 15 amino acids. The CDR3 DNA reads as TGTGCCAGCAGTGTTGACAGCTACTCTAACTATGGCTACACCTTC. Translation: CASSVDSYSNYGYTF. The full variable domain, with the rest looked up from reference TRBV2 and TRBJ1-2, is EPEVTQTPSHQVTQMGQEVILRCVPISNHLYFYWYRQILGQKVEFLVSFYNNEISEKSEIFDDQFSVERPDGSNFTLKIRSTKLEDSAMYFCASSVDSYSNYGYTFGSGTRLTVV.

CDR3 in amino acids: CASSYNNEQFF. Written as DNA, the CDR3 is TGTGCCAGCAGTTACAACAATGAGCAGTTCTTC. V gene TRBV6-5 combines with J gene TRBJ2-1; D is unresolved. The CDR3 covers 11 residues. Per the germline V gene, CDR1 is MNHEY and CDR2 is SVGAGI. Deletions cut 2 bases from V and 5 bases from J, with 1 base between.

V and J are TRBV28 and TRBJ1-1; possibly TRBD1 for D (5 bases). The CDR3 has 15 residues. The germline V and J ends were trimmed by 4 bases and 1 base, with 13 bases remaining between them. CDR1 and CDR2 from the germline V gene are MDHEN and SYDVKM. The CDR3 coding sequence is TGTGCCAGCAGTTCATCACGACAGAGGAACACTGAAGCTTTCTTT. Its protein product is CASSSSRQRNTEAFF.

The J gene is TRBJ1-4, the V gene TRBV30, with unresolved D. Germline loops: CDR1 GTSNPN, CDR2 SVGIG (reference sequence). The CDR3 loop spans 14 amino acids. Trimming took off 1 base at V and 9 bases at J, with 15 bases between the two ends. CDR3 sequence: CAWSAGALAKKLFF. The CDR3 region has the DNA TGTGCCTGGAGTGCCGGAGCCCTAGCAAAAAAACTGTTTTTT.

The J gene is TRBJ1-1, the V gene TRBV29-1; D not certain. This CDR3 spans 13 amino acids. The germline V and J ends were trimmed by 7 bases and 0 bases, with 12 bases remaining between them. Germline V gene sequence: CDR1 SQVTM, CDR2 ANQGSEA. The CDR3, as DNA: TGCAGCGGGGGATCTGGTTTGAACACTGAAGCTTTCTTT. Protein product: CSGGSGLNTEAFF.

V is TRBV5-6 and J is TRBJ2-5; D not resolved. CDR1 and CDR2 (germline): SGHDT, YYEEEE. CDR3 length equals 17 residues. V was pared by 3 bases and J by 2 bases, with 20 bases between. The CDR3: CASSSKRNDVRQETQYF. In nucleotides, the CDR3 is TGTGCCAGCAGCTCAAAGCGAAACGACGTGAGACAAGAGACCCAGTACTTC.

V and J are TRBV18 and TRBJ1-1; a possible D gene is TRBD1 (6 bases). The CDR3 extends over 15 amino acids. Germline values: CDR1 KGHSH, CDR2 LQKENI. The germline V and J ends were trimmed by 0 bases and 2 bases, with 10 bases remaining between them. This CDR3 is CASSPPDRPNTEAFF. CDR3 DNA sequence: TGTGCCAGCTCACCACCGGACAGACCAAACACTGAAGCTTTCTTT.

The chain joins TRBV25-1 to TRBJ1-6; D is perhaps TRBD1 (6 bases). Germline CDR1 MGHDK, CDR2 SYGVNS. Trimming took 6 bases from V and 6 from J, leaving 12 bases between them. The CDR3 contains 14 residues. CDR3 nucleotide sequence: TGTGCCAGCAGCGAGAACAGGGTTAATTCACCCCTCCACTTT. Protein product: CASSENRVNSPLHF.

This clone came up once. The chain joins TRBV27 to TRBJ1-2; TRBD1 aligns across 7 bases. The V gene end was trimmed by 5 bases and the J gene end by 4 bases; junction bases not matched to a gene: 16. This CDR3 spans 17 amino acids. CDR1 is MNHEY, CDR2 SMNVEV, per germline (reference sequence). This chain's CDR3 is CASSIGKLGGSSYGYTF. The CDR3 DNA follows: TGTGCCAGCAGTATAGGAAAACTAGGGGGCAGTAGCTATGGCTACACCTTC.

In the case of this clone: The same CDR3 is also encoded by other DNA sequences in this sample. This sequence joins TRBV29-1 and TRBJ1-5, with a possible D match to TRBD1 (5 bases). The ends were cut back, 4 bases at V and 5 bases at J, with 12 bases in the middle. CDR1 is SQVTM and CDR2 is ANQGSEA in the germline V gene. The CDR3 is 13 amino acids. DNA of the CDR3: TGCAGCGTTGCAGGGACTGGAGATCAGCCCCAGCATTTT. Protein product: CSVAGTGDQPQHF.

V gene TRBV5-1 combines with J gene TRBJ1-2; weak D call: TRBD1 (5 bases). Germline V CDR1 and CDR2: SGHRS, YFSETQ. The ends were cut back, 4 bases at V and 6 bases at J, with 19 bases in the middle. The CDR3 contains 15 residues. The CDR3 reads CASSPGNSLGDGYTF. CDR3 DNA: TGCGCCAGCAGCCCCGGGAACAGCTTGGGGGATGGCTACACCTTC.

In this sample, this clone turned up a few times. CDR3 DNA: TGCGCCAGCAGCGGAAAGGTAGACAGGGCTGAAGCTTTCTTT. Protein sequence: CASSGKVDRAEAFF. V is TRBV4-3 and J is TRBJ1-1, with 7 nucleotides matching TRBD1. Germline V CDR1 and CDR2: LGHNA, YSLEER. The J segment lost 6 bases and the V segment lost 5 bases, leaving 9 bases of the junction unmatched. The CDR3 extends over 14 amino acids.

This chain uses TRBV4-3 with TRBJ1-2; TRBD1 aligns across 8 bases. V was clipped by 1 base and J by 7 bases; unmatched bases: 11. Germline V gives CDR1 LGHNA, CDR2 YSLEER. This CDR3 is 16 amino acids long. In DNA, the CDR3 is TGCGCCAGCAGCCAAGGGACTGAAGTGACAGGGGCTGGCTACACCTTC. It yields the protein CASSQGTEVTGAGYTF.